The clone carrying this T cell receptor (beta chain) was observed once. The CDR3 is 16 amino acids. From germline, CDR1 is SNHLY and CDR2 FYNNEI. The trim removed 8 bases at V and 1 base at J, leaving 13 bases unmatched. The donors formed part of the approximately 120-subject validation cohort, distinct from the approximately 670-subject first cohort. Assay: immunoSEQ multiplex PCR; the TCRdb copy retains only in-frame clones and omits some. The repertoire holds 110,000 to 150,000 clones, with about 94% as singletons. This record belongs to a study of cytomegalovirus exposure and HLA in healthy donors.

This chain uses TRBV2 with TRBJ1-1; 7 nucleotides align to TRBD1. This TCR was recovered from a man between 18 and 35 years old in good health and CMV-seropositive. The sequencing sample was made of PBMCs. The CDR3 sequence: CASGGRDSVANTEAFF. In DNA, the CDR3 is TGTGCCAGCGGCGGACGGGACAGCGTGGCGAACACTGAAGCTTTCTTT.